The 2 T cell receptor beta chains in this list originate from one sample, sequenced in a study of T-cell reconstitution after alpha-beta-depleted transplantation in children. Molecular barcoding with unique molecular identifiers was used for the TCRbeta library. TCRdb re-analysed the PCR reads in MiXCR, keeping a single row per CDR3 protein. The table has hundreds of thousands of distinct CDR3 sequences, 32% seen once. The starting material was PBMCs from the stem cell graft donor, obtained from the stem cell graft. These receptors came from a human donor who donated a stem cell graft to a child with aplastic anemia.

The rearrangement joins TRBV7-2 to TRBJ2-3; 9 positions match TRBD1. Germline V gives CDR1 SGHTA, CDR2 FQGNSA. The junction had 5 bases not matched to a gene; V was cut back by 5 bases and J by 2 bases. This CDR3 comprises 15 residues. The CDR3 loop is CASSIRDRVTDTQYF. The CDR3, as DNA: TGTGCCAGCAGCATCCGGGACAGGGTCACAGATACGCAGTATTTT.

The genes are TRBV30 and TRBJ1-1; maybe TRBD1 (6 bases). Germline V CDR1 and CDR2: GTSNPN, SVGIG (reference sequence). The V gene lost 1 base and the J gene lost 4 bases, with 13 bases spanning the gap. This CDR3 contains 14 residues. The DNA for the CDR3 is TGTGCCTGGAGTGATCTTAAGGGGGGCACTGAAGCTTTCTTT. Encoded protein: CAWSDLKGGTEAFF.